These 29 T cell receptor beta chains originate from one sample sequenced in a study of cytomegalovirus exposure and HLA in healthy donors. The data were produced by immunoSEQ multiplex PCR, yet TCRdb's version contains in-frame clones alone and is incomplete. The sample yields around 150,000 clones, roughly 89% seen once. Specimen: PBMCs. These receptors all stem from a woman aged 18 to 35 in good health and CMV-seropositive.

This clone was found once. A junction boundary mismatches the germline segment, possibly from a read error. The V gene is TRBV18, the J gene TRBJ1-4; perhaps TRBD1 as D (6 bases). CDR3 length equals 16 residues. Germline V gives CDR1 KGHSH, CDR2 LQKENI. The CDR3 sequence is CATSGPGARTNEKLFF. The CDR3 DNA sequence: TGTGCCACCTCAGGTCCAGGGGCGCGGACTAATGAAAAACTGTTTTTT. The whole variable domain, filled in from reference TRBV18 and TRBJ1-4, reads NAGVMQNPRHLVRRRGQEARLRCSPMKGHSHVYWYRQLPEEGLKFMVYLQKENIIDESGMPKERFSAEFPKEGPSILRIQQVVRGDSAAYFCATSGPGARTNEKLFFGSGTQLSVL.

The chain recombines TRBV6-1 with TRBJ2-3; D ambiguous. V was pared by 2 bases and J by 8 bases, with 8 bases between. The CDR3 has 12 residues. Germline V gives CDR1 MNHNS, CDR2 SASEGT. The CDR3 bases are TGTGCCAGCAGTGAAAGAGAGGTTACGCAGTATTTT. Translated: CASSEREVTQYF.

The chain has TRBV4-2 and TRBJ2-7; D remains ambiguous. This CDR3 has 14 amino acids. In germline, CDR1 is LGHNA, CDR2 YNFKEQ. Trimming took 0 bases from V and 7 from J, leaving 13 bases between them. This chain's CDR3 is CASSQDLGSREQYF. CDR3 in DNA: TGTGCCAGCAGCCAAGATCTCGGTTCGAGGGAGCAGTACTTC.

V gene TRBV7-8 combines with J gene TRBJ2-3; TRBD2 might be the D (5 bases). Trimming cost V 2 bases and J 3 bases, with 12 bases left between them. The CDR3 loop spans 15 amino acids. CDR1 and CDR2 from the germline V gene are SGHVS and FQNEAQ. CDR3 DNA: TGTGCCAGCAGCTTACGTCTAGCTGGGACAGATACGCAGTATTTT. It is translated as CASSLRLAGTDTQYF.

This CDR3 is CSVGEQGETQYF. CDR3 nucleotides: TGCAGCGTTGGAGAGCAGGGTGAGACCCAGTACTTC. The V gene is TRBV29-1, the J gene TRBJ2-5; tentatively, D is TRBD1 (5 bases). Germline CDR1 reads SQVTM; CDR2 reads ANQGSEA. The CDR3 spans 12 residues. Trimming removed 4 bases from V and 5 bases from J, with 11 bases in between.

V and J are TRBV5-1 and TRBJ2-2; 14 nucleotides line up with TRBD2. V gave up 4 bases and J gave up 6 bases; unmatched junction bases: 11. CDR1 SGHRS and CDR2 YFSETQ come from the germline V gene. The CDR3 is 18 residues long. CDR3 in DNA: TGCGCCAGCAGCCTCCCGACTAGCGGGAGGGAGCGGGCCGGGGAGCTGTTTTTT. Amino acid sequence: CASSLPTSGRERAGELFF.

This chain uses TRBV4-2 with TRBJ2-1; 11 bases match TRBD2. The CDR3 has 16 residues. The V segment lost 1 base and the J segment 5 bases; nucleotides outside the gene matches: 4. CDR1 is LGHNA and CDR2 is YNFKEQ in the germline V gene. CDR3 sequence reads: CASSQVGLAGNNEQFF. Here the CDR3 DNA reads TGTGCCAGCAGCCAAGTAGGACTAGCGGGCAACAATGAGCAGTTCTTC.

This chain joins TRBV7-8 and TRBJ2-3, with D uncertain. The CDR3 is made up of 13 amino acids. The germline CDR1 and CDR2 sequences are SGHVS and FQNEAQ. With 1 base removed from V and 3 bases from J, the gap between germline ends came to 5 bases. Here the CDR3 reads CASSLVQTDTQYF. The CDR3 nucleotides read TGTGCCAGCAGCTTAGTTCAGACAGATACGCAGTATTTT.

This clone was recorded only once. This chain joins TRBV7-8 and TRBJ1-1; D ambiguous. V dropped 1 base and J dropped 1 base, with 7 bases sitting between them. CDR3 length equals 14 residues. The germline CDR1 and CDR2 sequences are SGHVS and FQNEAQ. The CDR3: CASSLGVANTEAFF. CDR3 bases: TGTGCCAGCAGCTTAGGGGTAGCGAACACTGAAGCTTTCTTT.

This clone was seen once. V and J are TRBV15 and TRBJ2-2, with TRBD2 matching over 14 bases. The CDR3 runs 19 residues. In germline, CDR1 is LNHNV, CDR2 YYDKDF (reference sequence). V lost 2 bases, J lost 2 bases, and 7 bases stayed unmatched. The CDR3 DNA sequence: TGTGCCACCAGCAGAACGGGACTAGCGGGAGTTAAAAACACCGGGGAGCTGTTTTTT. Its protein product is CATSRTGLAGVKNTGELFF.

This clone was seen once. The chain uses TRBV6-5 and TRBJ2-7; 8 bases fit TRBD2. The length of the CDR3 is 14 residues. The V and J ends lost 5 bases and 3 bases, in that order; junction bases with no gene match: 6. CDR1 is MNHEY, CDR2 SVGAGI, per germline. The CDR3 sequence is CASSLLAGGYEQYF. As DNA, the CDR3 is TGTGCCAGCAGTCTACTCGCGGGAGGCTACGAGCAGTACTTC.

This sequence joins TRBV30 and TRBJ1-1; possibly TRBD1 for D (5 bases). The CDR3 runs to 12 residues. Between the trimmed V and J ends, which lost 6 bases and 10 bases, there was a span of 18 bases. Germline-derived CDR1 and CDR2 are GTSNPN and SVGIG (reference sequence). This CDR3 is CACQAGGKGAFF. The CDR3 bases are TGTGCCTGCCAAGCTGGGGGGAAAGGAGCTTTCTTT.

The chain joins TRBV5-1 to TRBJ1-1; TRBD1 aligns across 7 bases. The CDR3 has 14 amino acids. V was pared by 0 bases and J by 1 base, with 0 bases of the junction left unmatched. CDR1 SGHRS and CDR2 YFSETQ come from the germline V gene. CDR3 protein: CASSLGDRNTEAFF. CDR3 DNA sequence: TGCGCCAGCAGCTTGGGGGACAGGAACACTGAAGCTTTCTTT.

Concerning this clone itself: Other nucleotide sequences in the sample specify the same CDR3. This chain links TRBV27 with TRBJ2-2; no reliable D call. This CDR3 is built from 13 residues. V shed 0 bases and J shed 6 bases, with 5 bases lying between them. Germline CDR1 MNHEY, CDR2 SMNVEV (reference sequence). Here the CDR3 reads CASSLSFAGELFF. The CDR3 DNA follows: TGTGCCAGCAGTTTATCATTCGCCGGGGAGCTGTTTTTT.

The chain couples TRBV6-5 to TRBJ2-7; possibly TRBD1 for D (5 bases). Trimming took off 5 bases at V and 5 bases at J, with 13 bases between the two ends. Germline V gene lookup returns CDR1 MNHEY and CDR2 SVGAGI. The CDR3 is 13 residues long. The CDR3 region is CASSRQGIHEQYF. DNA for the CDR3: TGTGCCAGCAGTCGCCAGGGTATCCACGAGCAGTACTTC.

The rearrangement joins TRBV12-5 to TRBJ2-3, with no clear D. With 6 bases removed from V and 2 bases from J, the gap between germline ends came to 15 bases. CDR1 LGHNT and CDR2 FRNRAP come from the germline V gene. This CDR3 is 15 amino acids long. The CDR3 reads CASGYYPSATDTQYF. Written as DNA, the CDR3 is TGTGCTAGTGGCTACTACCCCTCAGCCACAGATACGCAGTATTTT. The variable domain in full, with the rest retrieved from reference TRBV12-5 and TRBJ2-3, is DARVTQTPRHKVTEMGQEVTMRCQPILGHNTVFWYRQTMMQGLELLAYFRNRAPLDDSGMPKDRFSAEMPDATLATLKIQPSEPRDSAVYFCASGYYPSATDTQYFGPGTRLTVL.

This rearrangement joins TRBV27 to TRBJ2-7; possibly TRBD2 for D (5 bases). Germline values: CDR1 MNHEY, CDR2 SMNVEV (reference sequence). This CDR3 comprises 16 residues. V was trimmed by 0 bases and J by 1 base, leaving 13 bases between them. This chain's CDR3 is CASSLSGTSPSYEQYF. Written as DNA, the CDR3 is TGTGCCAGCAGTTTATCGGGAACTAGTCCTTCCTACGAGCAGTACTTC.

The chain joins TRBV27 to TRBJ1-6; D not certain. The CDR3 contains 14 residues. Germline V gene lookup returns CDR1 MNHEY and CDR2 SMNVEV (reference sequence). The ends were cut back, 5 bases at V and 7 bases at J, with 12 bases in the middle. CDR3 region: CASSGRGLNSPLHF. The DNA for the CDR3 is TGTGCCAGCAGTGGTCGGGGTTTGAATTCACCCCTCCACTTT.

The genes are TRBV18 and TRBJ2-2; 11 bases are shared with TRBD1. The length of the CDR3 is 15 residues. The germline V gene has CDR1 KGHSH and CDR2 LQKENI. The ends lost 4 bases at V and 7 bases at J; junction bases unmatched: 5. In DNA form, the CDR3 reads TGTGCCAGCTCACTCGGACAGGGGGCGGACGGGGAGCTGTTTTTT. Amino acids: CASSLGQGADGELFF.

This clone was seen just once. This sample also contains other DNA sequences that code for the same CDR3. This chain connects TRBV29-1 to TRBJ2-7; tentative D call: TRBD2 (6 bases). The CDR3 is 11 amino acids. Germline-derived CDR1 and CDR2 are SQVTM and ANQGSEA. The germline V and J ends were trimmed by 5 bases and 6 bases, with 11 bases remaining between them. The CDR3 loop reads CSVLGGGEQYF. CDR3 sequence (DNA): TGCAGCGTTTTGGGGGGAGGCGAGCAGTACTTC.

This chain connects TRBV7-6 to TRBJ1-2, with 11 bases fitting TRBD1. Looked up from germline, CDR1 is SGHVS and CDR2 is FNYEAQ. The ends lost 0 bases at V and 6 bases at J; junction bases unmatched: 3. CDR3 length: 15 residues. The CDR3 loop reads CASSLAGTGGHGYTF. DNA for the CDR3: TGTGCCAGCAGCTTAGCCGGGACAGGGGGACATGGCTACACCTTC.

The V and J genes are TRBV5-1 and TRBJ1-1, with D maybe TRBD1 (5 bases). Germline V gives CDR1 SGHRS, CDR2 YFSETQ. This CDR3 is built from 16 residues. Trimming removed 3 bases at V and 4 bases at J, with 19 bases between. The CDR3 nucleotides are TGCGCCAGCAGCTCGGGCGGGGGGGAGGCGCTCACTGAAGCTTTCTTT. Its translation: CASSSGGGEALTEAFF. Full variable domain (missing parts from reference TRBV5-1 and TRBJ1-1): KAGVTQTPRYLIKTRGQQVTLSCSPISGHRSVSWYQQTPGQGLQFLFEYFSETQRNKGNFPGRFSGRQFSNSRSEMNVSTLELGDSALYLCASSSGGGEALTEAFFGQGTRLTVV.

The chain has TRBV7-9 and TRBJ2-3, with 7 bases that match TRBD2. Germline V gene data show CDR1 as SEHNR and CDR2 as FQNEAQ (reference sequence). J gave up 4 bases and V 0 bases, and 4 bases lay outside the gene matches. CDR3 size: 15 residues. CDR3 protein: CASSLAGGRADTQYF. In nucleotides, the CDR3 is TGTGCCAGCAGCTTAGCGGGAGGGCGGGCAGATACGCAGTATTTT.

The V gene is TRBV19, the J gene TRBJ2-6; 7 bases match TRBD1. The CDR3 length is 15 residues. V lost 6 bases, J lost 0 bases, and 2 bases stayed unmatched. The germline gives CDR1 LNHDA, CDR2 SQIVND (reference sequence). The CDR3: CASSGTDSGANVLTF. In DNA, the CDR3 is TGTGCCAGTAGCGGGACAGACTCTGGGGCCAACGTCCTGACTTTC.

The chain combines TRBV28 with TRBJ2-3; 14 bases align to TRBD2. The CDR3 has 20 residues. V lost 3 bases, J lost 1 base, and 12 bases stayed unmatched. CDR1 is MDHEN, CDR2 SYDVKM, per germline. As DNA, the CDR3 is TGTGCCAGCAGTTTCTCCGGACTAGCGGGAGGAGAAGTCGGCACAGATACGCAGTATTTT. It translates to CASSFSGLAGGEVGTDTQYF.

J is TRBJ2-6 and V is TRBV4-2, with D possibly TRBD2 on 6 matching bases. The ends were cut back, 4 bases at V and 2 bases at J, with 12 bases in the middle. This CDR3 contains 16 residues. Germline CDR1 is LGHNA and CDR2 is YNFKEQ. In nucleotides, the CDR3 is TGTGCCAGCAGCCCCTCCGGCGGGACTGGGGCCAACGTCCTGACTTTC. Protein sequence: CASSPSGGTGANVLTF.

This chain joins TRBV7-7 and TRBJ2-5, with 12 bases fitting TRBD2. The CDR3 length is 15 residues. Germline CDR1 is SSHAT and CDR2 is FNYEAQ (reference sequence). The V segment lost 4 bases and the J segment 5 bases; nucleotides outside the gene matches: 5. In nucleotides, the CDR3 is TGTGCCAGCAGCTGGGCTAGCGGGAGGGAGGAGACCCAGTACTTC. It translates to CASSWASGREETQYF.

DNA of the CDR3: TGTGCCAGCAGCTCCGCCGGGACAGAGAACACCGGGGAGCTGTTTTTT. It codes for CASSSAGTENTGELFF. V usage is TRBV5-6 and J usage is TRBJ2-2, with TRBD1 identical over 7 bases. The germline CDR1 and CDR2 sequences are SGHDT and YYEEEE. The V and J ends lost 3 bases and 1 base, in that order; junction bases with no gene match: 6. There are 16 residues in the CDR3.

Here the CDR3 DNA reads TGCGCCAGCAGCCCCTCTAGGGCGAGCAGGGGGTCCCAAGAGACCCAGTACTTC. This codes for CASSPSRASRGSQETQYF. The chain is built from TRBV5-1 and TRBJ2-5, with TRBD1 matching 7 bases. With 4 bases clipped from V and 1 base from J, the junction kept 16 bases outside the gene matches. CDR3 length: 18 residues. The germline V gene encodes CDR1 SGHRS and CDR2 YFSETQ.